The 30 T cell receptor beta chains reported below all come from one sample, sequenced in a study of breast tumors, draining lymph nodes, adjacent tissues. TCRdb independently ran MiXCR on the multiplex PCR reads; one entry per CDR3 protein. The sample contains approximately 230,000 distinct CDR3 sequences, nearly 35% of which appear only once. Samples came from axillary lymph nodes draining the breast cancer. What was sequenced was axillary lymph node tissue. These TCRs come from a female donor with breast cancer. Some clones in this sample may be carry-over from other donors' samples.

This clonotype has only one observation. The chain recombines TRBV12-3 or TRBV12-4 with TRBJ2-6; 13 bases are a match to TRBD2. The V and J ends lost 6 bases and 16 bases, in that order; junction bases with no gene match: 15. The length of the CDR3 is 16 residues. DNA for the CDR3: TGTGCCAGCAGCCGAGGGACTAGCGGGAACACCGGGGAGCTGACTTTC. It is translated as CASSRGTSGNTGELTF.

The V and J genes are TRBV7-6 and TRBJ2-6, with 7 nucleotides matching TRBD1. The V gene's germline CDR1 is SGHVS and CDR2 FNYEAQ. This CDR3 spans 15 amino acids. Germline trimming cut 5 bases from V and 4 bases from J; bases unmatched to any gene: 5. For the CDR3, the DNA is TGTGCCAGCAGCCCGACAGGGAAGGGGGCCAACGTCCTGACTTTC. It translates to CASSPTGKGANVLTF.

This clonotype was counted a few times. The chain employs TRBV12-3 or TRBV12-4 and TRBJ1-1; D unresolved. The CDR3 is 13 amino acids. The germline V and J ends were trimmed by 3 bases and 1 base, with 6 bases remaining between them. The CDR3, as DNA: TGTGCCAGCAGTTTTCGACAGAACACTGAAGCTTTCTTT. This codes for CASSFRQNTEAFF.

This clonotype was counted ten times or more. The J gene is TRBJ1-6, the V gene TRBV4-3; D is ambiguous. The length of the CDR3 is 13 residues. Per germline, CDR1 LGHNA and CDR2 YSLEER. V was cut by 4 bases and J by 6 bases, with 7 bases left in between. CDR3 nucleotides: TGCGCCAGCAGCCCTTTAGGTAATTCACCCCTCCACTTT. Residues: CASSPLGNSPLHF.

This rearrangement joins TRBV10-3 to TRBJ1-2; no clear D. CDR3 length equals 11 residues. The germline V gene encodes CDR1 ENHRY and CDR2 SYGVKD. Trimming stripped 5 bases from V and 10 bases from J, with 11 bases between. The CDR3 protein is CAISQERSYTF. The CDR3 region has the DNA TGTGCCATCAGTCAGGAGCGCTCCTACACCTTC.

This clonotype was detected ten times or more. The J gene is TRBJ2-1, the V gene TRBV7-9; D not resolved. Per the germline V gene, CDR1 is SEHNR and CDR2 is FQNEAQ (reference sequence). The CDR3 runs to 14 residues. V gave up 3 bases and J gave up 8 bases, with 14 bases separating them. The CDR3 DNA reads as TGTGCCAGCAGCTTCTCGTCAGCCGGCGATGAGCAGTTCTTC. Its protein is CASSFSSAGDEQFF.

Many counts were recorded for this clonotype. The gene calls are TRBV12-3 or TRBV12-4 and TRBJ1-2, with 7 bases lining up with TRBD1. The CDR3 spans 15 residues. V dropped 5 bases and J dropped 4; count of bases not matched to a gene: 10. The CDR3 DNA is TGTGCCAGCAGTAAGACGGGACAGTATTTCTATGGCTACACCTTC. Translated, it gives CASSKTGQYFYGYTF.

This clonotype was counted many times. The chain links TRBV4-3 to TRBJ2-3; D unclear. This CDR3 comprises 14 residues. The V gene lost 1 base and the J gene lost 3 bases, with 8 bases spanning the gap. The germline CDR1 and CDR2 sequences are LGHNA and YSLEER. DNA of the CDR3: TGCGCCAGCAGCCAAGTCGTTTATACAGATACGCAGTATTTT. This sequence encodes CASSQVVYTDTQYF.

This clonotype was recorded many times. This sequence joins TRBV6-5 and TRBJ1-5; a possible D gene is TRBD1 (5 bases). V lost 5 bases to trimming and J lost 0 bases, with 8 bases between them. The CDR3 has 14 amino acids. Germline CDR1 MNHEY, CDR2 SVGAGI. The CDR3 region is CASSRDGSNQPQHF. The CDR3 region has the DNA TGTGCCAGCAGTAGGGACGGTAGCAATCAGCCCCAGCATTTT.

This clonotype appeared many times. This rearrangement joins TRBV4-1 to TRBJ1-5; D ambiguous. The CDR3 sequence is 13 residues long. The V and J ends lost 4 bases and 3 bases respectively, with 7 bases between them. The germline V gene has CDR1 MGHRA and CDR2 YSYEKL. Here the CDR3 DNA reads TGCGCCAGCAGCCCGCGTATCAATCAGCCCCAGCATTTT. Translating it yields CASSPRINQPQHF.

The table lists this clonotype with a count of one. The CDR3 carries no conserved terminal phenylalanine or tryptophan, so it likely arises from a read error. J is TRBJ2-5 and V is TRBV7-7; the match to TRBD2 covers 10 bases. Germline values: CDR1 SSHAT, CDR2 FNYEAQ (reference sequence). This CDR3 has 14 amino acids. The CDR3 DNA is TGTGCTAGCTCGGGGGGACTAGCGCGAGAGACCCAGTACCTC. Translation: CASSGGLARETQYL.

In its sample, this clonotype was seen many times. The genes are TRBV12-3 or TRBV12-4 and TRBJ1-2, with D tentatively TRBD1 (6 bases). This CDR3 is 13 amino acids long. The V end was cut by 8 bases, the J end by 8 bases, with 18 bases between. The CDR3 region has the DNA TGTGCCAGCCACCGCTGGGGGGCGAGGGGCTACACCTTC. Translating gives CASHRWGARGYTF.

This clonotype was counted at least ten times. V is TRBV5-1 and J is TRBJ2-1; 10 positions agree with TRBD1. From germline, CDR1 is SGHRS and CDR2 YFSETQ. This CDR3 is 15 amino acids long. V lost 0 bases and J lost 6; bases outside the gene matches: 3. The CDR3 loop is CASSLGDRGLNEQFF. CDR3 nucleotide sequence: TGCGCCAGCAGCTTGGGAGACAGGGGGCTCAATGAGCAGTTCTTC. Full variable domain (outside the CDR3, taken from reference TRBV5-1 and TRBJ2-1): KAGVTQTPRYLIKTRGQQVTLSCSPISGHRSVSWYQQTPGQGLQFLFEYFSETQRNKGNFPGRFSGRQFSNSRSEMNVSTLELGDSALYLCASSLGDRGLNEQFFGPGTRLTVL.

This clonotype was found many times. This chain links TRBV18 with TRBJ2-7; 9 bases are a match to TRBD1. Looked up from germline, CDR1 is KGHSH and CDR2 is LQKENI. The V and J ends lost 3 bases and 4 bases, in that order; junction bases with no gene match: 4. The CDR3 is 14 residues long. As DNA, the CDR3 is TGTGCCAGCTCACCTGGGACAGGGAAATACGAGCAGTACTTC. Translating it yields CASSPGTGKYEQYF.

This clonotype came up many times. The chain couples TRBV9 to TRBJ2-5; TRBD2 aligns across 10 bases. The ends lost 0 bases at V and 3 bases at J; junction bases unmatched: 5. Germline V CDR1 and CDR2: SGDLS, YYNGEE. This CDR3 comprises 16 residues. CDR3 coding DNA: TGTGCCAGCAGCGTAGGGGGACTAGCGAGGAAAGAGACCCAGTACTTC. Translating it yields CASSVGGLARKETQYF.

This clonotype has more than one count but fewer than ten. Just one base apart from a much larger clone, this may be a read error. Likely a read error: the CDR3 ends without its conserved phenylalanine or tryptophan. The V and J genes are TRBV19 and TRBJ2-6; possibly TRBD1 for D (5 bases). V was pared by 0 bases and J by 4 bases, with 10 bases between. This CDR3 has 16 residues. Germline V gives CDR1 LNHDA, CDR2 SQIVND (reference sequence). In nucleotides, the CDR3 is TGTGCCAGTAGTATAGACCAGGGAACCGGGGCCAACGTCCTGACTTCC. The encoded protein is CASSIDQGTGANVLTS.

This clonotype was counted many times. This chain links TRBV9 with TRBJ1-3; D is ambiguous. The CDR3 has 17 residues. Trimming took off 3 bases at V and 0 bases at J, with 16 bases between the two ends. The V gene's germline CDR1 is SGDLS and CDR2 YYNGEE. CDR3 residues: CASSAVRYTLSGNTIYF. The DNA of the CDR3 is TGTGCCAGCAGCGCCGTCAGGTATACGCTCTCTGGAAACACCATATATTTT.

Concerning this clonotype: The final CDR3 position lacks the conserved phenylalanine or tryptophan, pointing to a likely read error. The limits of the CDR3 on the DNA are not certain, so only TCRdb's listed CDR3 is given. The chain carries TRBV5-1 and TRBJ2-6; the table's D call, TRBD1, has no DNA check behind it. The CDR3 is 10 amino acids in total, end residues counted. Germline V lookup: CDR1 SGHRS, CDR2 YFSETQ. Here the CDR3 reads CASSPRGFNT.

This clonotype was counted ten times or more. The gene calls are TRBV7-2 and TRBJ1-6, with D unclear. The CDR3 has 15 amino acids. The V gene's germline CDR1 is SGHTA and CDR2 FQGNSA. Trimming pared 3 bases from V and 10 bases from J, leaving 16 bases between. The CDR3 nucleotides are TGTGCCAGCAGCTTTAGCCGGGAACCAAACTCACCCCTCCACTTT. This translates into CASSFSREPNSPLHF.

This clonotype was detected many times. This chain links TRBV11-2 with TRBJ1-2; TRBD1 is a possible D gene (5 bases). The germline gives CDR1 SGHAT, CDR2 FQNNGV. CDR3 length equals 14 residues. Deletions cut 8 bases from V and 4 bases from J, with 17 bases between. The CDR3 spells CASSSGTLVYGYTF. CDR3 nucleotide sequence: TGTGCCAGCTCCTCCGGGACTCTAGTCTATGGCTACACCTTC.

The sample holds many counts of this clonotype. This chain links TRBV11-1 with TRBJ2-1; 8 bases line up with TRBD2. This CDR3 is built from 14 residues. With 5 bases clipped from V and 9 bases from J, the junction kept 9 bases outside the gene matches. CDR1 is SGHAT and CDR2 is FQDESV in the germline V gene (reference sequence). The CDR3 DNA is TGTGCCAGCAGCAAACATAGCGGGGAGGGTGAGCAGTTCTTC. Its protein is CASSKHSGEGEQFF.

With respect to this clonotype: An end of the junction does not agree with germline; a read error may underlie this. The DNA of the CDR3 is TGTGCCAGCAGACCCGGGTCGGGAATGGGGACAGATACGCGGTATTTT. It is translated as CASRPGSGMGTDTRYF. The rearrangement joins TRBV28 to TRBJ2-3; 7 nucleotides match TRBD1. This CDR3 comprises 16 residues. Germline lookup yields CDR1 MDHEN and CDR2 SYDVKM.

The chain joins TRBV2 to TRBJ1-5; D is uncertain. The V end lost 5 bases, the J end lost 11 bases, and 10 bases lay between the germline ends. The CDR3 loop spans 11 amino acids. CDR1 is SNHLY and CDR2 is FYNNEI in the germline V gene. CDR3 bases: TGTGCCAGCAGTCAAGGAGAGACCCAGCATTTT. As protein: CASSQGETQHF.

A single count supports this clonotype. V gene TRBV11-2 combines with J gene TRBJ2-3; 15 nucleotides agree with TRBD2. The CDR3 has 18 amino acids. The germline V gene has CDR1 SGHAT and CDR2 FQNNGV. The V gene end was trimmed by 4 bases and the J gene end by 2 bases; junction bases not matched to a gene: 7. The chain's CDR3 is CASSSGLAGGPPTDTQYF. As DNA, the CDR3 is TGTGCCAGCAGCTCGGGACTAGCGGGGGGCCCGCCCACAGATACGCAGTATTTT.

This clonotype occurred many times. V usage is TRBV5-6 and J usage is TRBJ2-6; 9 bases fit TRBD1. V gave up 0 bases and J gave up 3 bases; unmatched junction bases: 7. The CDR3 runs 18 residues. From germline, CDR1 is SGHDT and CDR2 YYEEEE. The CDR3 loop reads CASSLVTGQGVGANVLTF. As DNA, the CDR3 is TGTGCCAGCAGCTTGGTTACGGGACAGGGTGTTGGGGCCAACGTCCTGACTTTC.

In its sample, this clonotype was seen many times. The chain has TRBV24-1 and TRBJ2-3; D remains ambiguous. Germline CDR1 KGHDR, CDR2 SFDVKD. V was shortened by 0 bases and J by 1 base, with 10 bases between the two germline ends. This CDR3 has 16 amino acids. The CDR3 sequence: CATSDLAFSGTDTQYF. The DNA of the CDR3 is TGTGCCACCAGTGATTTGGCATTCTCGGGCACAGATACGCAGTATTTT.

This chain joins TRBV28 and TRBJ1-2; no reliable D call. Trimming pared 5 bases from V and 7 bases from J, leaving 8 bases between. The germline CDR1 and CDR2 sequences are MDHEN and SYDVKM. CDR3 length: 11 amino acids. In nucleotides, the CDR3 is TGTGCCAGCAGTGACCCTTCTGGCTACACCTTC. Amino acid sequence: CASSDPSGYTF.

This chain uses TRBV11-2 with TRBJ2-5; 10 bases line up with TRBD1. Germline CDR1 is SGHAT and CDR2 is FQNNGV. Germline trimming cut 4 bases from V and 5 bases from J; bases unmatched to any gene: 4. This CDR3 comprises 14 residues. The CDR3: CASSSGTGVETQYF. As DNA, the CDR3 is TGTGCCAGCAGCTCCGGGACAGGGGTGGAGACCCAGTACTTC. Supplemented by reference TRBV11-2 and TRBJ2-5, the full variable domain reads EAGVAQSPRYKIIEKRQSVAFWCNPISGHATLYWYQQILGQGPKLLIQFQNNGVVDDSQLPKDRFSAERLKGVDSTLKIQPAKLEDSAVYLCASSSGTGVETQYFGPGTRLLVL.

The sample holds many counts of this clonotype. In DNA, the CDR3 is TGTGCCAGTAGTATGGGTCTATTGTCTTCCAATGAGCAGTTCTTC. Translation gives CASSMGLLSSNEQFF. V usage is TRBV19 and J usage is TRBJ2-1; D ambiguous. The germline V gene encodes CDR1 LNHDA and CDR2 SQIVND (reference sequence). Trimming took off 3 bases at V and 6 bases at J, with 15 bases between the two ends. The CDR3 spans 15 residues. The full variable domain, its missing parts supplied by reference TRBV19 and TRBJ2-1, is DGGITQSPKYLFRKEGQNVTLSCEQNLNHDAMYWYRQDPGQGLRLIYYSQIVNDFQKGDIAEGYSVSREKKESFPLTVTSAQKNPTAFYLCASSMGLLSSNEQFFGPGTRLTVL.

The gene calls are TRBV15 and TRBJ2-3; possible D gene TRBD1, 5 bases. The CDR3 covers 16 residues. The germline V gene encodes CDR1 LNHNV and CDR2 YYDKDF (reference sequence). V lost 3 bases and J lost 0, with 13 bases in between. In nucleotides, the CDR3 is TGTGCCACCAGCAGTGCTAGGGGCCAAAGCACAGATACGCAGTATTTT. It is translated as CATSSARGQSTDTQYF.